These 26 T cell receptor beta chains came from one sample sequenced in a study of T cell responses to AZD1222 COVID-19 vaccine. The protocol was immunoSEQ multiplex PCR, while the TCRdb copy is restricted to in-frame clones and leaves out a portion. The sample shows about 150,000 clones, roughly 88% of them seen only once. Source: peripheral blood, taken on day 0 of AZD1222 vaccination. These receptors originate from an adult in good health.

J is TRBJ1-4 and V is TRBV5-6, with a tentative D call TRBD1 (6 bases). V was pared by 2 bases and J by 2 bases, with 10 bases between. The CDR3 covers 15 residues. Per the germline V gene, CDR1 is SGHDT and CDR2 is YYEEEE. This CDR3 is CASSFSTGTNEKLFF. For the CDR3, the DNA is TGTGCCAGCAGCTTCTCGACAGGCACTAATGAAAAACTGTTTTTT. The whole variable domain, remainder taken from reference TRBV5-6 and TRBJ1-4, is DAGVTQSPTHLIKTRGQQVTLRCSPKSGHDTVSWYQQALGQGPQFIFQYYEEEERQRGNFPDRFSGHQFPNYSSELNVNALLLGDSALYLCASSFSTGTNEKLFFGSGTQLSVL.

The V gene is TRBV20-1, the J gene TRBJ2-1; 10 nucleotides match TRBD1. The CDR3 sequence is 10 residues long. CDR1 is DFQATT and CDR2 is SNEGSKA in the germline V gene (reference sequence). The ends lost 3 bases at V and 14 bases at J; junction bases unmatched: 1. The CDR3 region is CSASGQGEFF. Written as DNA, the CDR3 is TGCAGTGCTAGTGGACAGGGGGAGTTCTTC.

The DNA of the CDR3 is TGTGCCAGCAGCTCCTTCACAGGGTCTGGGGGCACTGAAGCTTTCTTT. Amino acids: CASSSFTGSGGTEAFF. J is TRBJ1-1 and V is TRBV11-2, with a weak D call TRBD1 (6 bases). The CDR3 consists of 16 residues. Looked up from germline, CDR1 is SGHAT and CDR2 is FQNNGV. V was shortened by 4 bases and J by 4 bases, with 19 bases between the two germline ends.

This clone was seen a single time. The gene calls are TRBV12-3 or TRBV12-4 and TRBJ2-3, with D perhaps TRBD2 (5 bases). Deletions cut 5 bases from V and 8 bases from J, with 11 bases between. The CDR3 runs 12 residues. Here the CDR3 reads CASSREMATQYF. In nucleotides, the CDR3 is TGTGCCAGCAGTAGGGAGATGGCTACGCAGTATTTT.

This rearrangement joins TRBV6-5 to TRBJ2-5, with D uncertain. Germline V CDR1 and CDR2: MNHEY, SVGAGI. Trimming left V 4 bases short and J 0 bases short, with 9 bases between. This CDR3 spans 14 amino acids. This chain's CDR3 is CASSFRVYQETQYF. The CDR3 coding sequence is TGTGCCAGCAGTTTCCGGGTTTACCAAGAGACCCAGTACTTC.

This sequence joins TRBV5-4 and TRBJ1-6, with TRBD1 identical over 7 bases. The CDR3 contains 15 residues. Losses at the gene ends were 3 bases for V and 6 bases for J; bases not matched to a gene: 6. From germline, CDR1 is SGHNT and CDR2 YYREEE (reference sequence). The CDR3 nucleotides are TGTGCCAGCAGCTCCGACAGGGAGGGTAATTCACCCCTCCACTTT. It specifies CASSSDREGNSPLHF.

This clone was counted a few times. This chain joins TRBV4-1 and TRBJ2-7; TRBD1 matches 7 bases. Germline CDR1 and CDR2: MGHRA and YSYEKL. The CDR3 has 18 residues. V dropped 1 base and J dropped 0; count of bases not matched to a gene: 12. CDR3 nucleotide sequence: TGCGCCAGCAGCCAAGCCCCCCTTACAGAGGGGGCCTCCTACGAGCAGTACTTC. It codes for CASSQAPLTEGASYEQYF.

The V call is TRBV14, the J call TRBJ1-2; a possible D gene is TRBD1 (5 bases). The CDR3 is made up of 13 amino acids. Germline V gives CDR1 SGHDN, CDR2 FVKESK. V lost 3 bases and J 2 bases, leaving 7 bases between the germline ends. CDR3 DNA sequence: TGTGCCAGCAGCCAGGACATGAACTATGGCTACACCTTC. Its protein is CASSQDMNYGYTF.

The chain links TRBV18 to TRBJ2-7, with 12 bases fitting TRBD2. J lost 2 bases, V lost 4 bases, and 3 bases had no gene match. Germline V CDR1 and CDR2: KGHSH, LQKENI. There are 15 residues in the CDR3. This CDR3 reads CASSRGLAGTYEQYF. CDR3 sequence (DNA): TGTGCCAGCTCACGCGGACTAGCGGGAACCTACGAGCAGTACTTC.

The chain employs TRBV21-1 and TRBJ2-3; the table's D call of TRBD2 was not tested on the DNA. TRBV21-1 is a pseudogene segment. This CDR3 comprises 18 residues. The CDR3, as DNA: TGTGCCAGCAGCAAAATAGATCGGGGACTAGCGGGAGGAGATACGCAGTATTTT. Translating gives CASSKIDRGLAGGDTQYF.

The chain joins TRBV6-5 to TRBJ1-5; no clear D. The CDR3 is 13 amino acids. Germline V gives CDR1 MNHEY, CDR2 SVGAGI. The V gene lost 5 bases and the J gene lost 4 bases, with 9 bases spanning the gap. The CDR3, as DNA: TGTGCCAGCAGTACGGACCCTAATCAGCCCCAGCATTTT. Translating it yields CASSTDPNQPQHF.

V usage is TRBV18 and J usage is TRBJ1-1; 7 bases align to TRBD1. The CDR3 is 16 amino acids. The V and J ends lost 3 bases and 0 bases, in that order; junction bases with no gene match: 7. CDR1 is KGHSH, CDR2 LQKENI, per germline. CDR3 in amino acids: CASSPPGQRLNTEAFF. DNA of the CDR3: TGTGCCAGCTCACCCCCGGGACAGCGGTTGAACACTGAAGCTTTCTTT. The variable domain in full, completed from reference TRBV18 and TRBJ1-1, reads NAGVMQNPRHLVRRRGQEARLRCSPMKGHSHVYWYRQLPEEGLKFMVYLQKENIIDESGMPKERFSAEFPKEGPSILRIQQVVRGDSAAYFCASSPPGQRLNTEAFFGQGTRLTVV.

This clone showed up just a few times. The J gene is TRBJ2-7, the V gene TRBV10-2, with a possible D match to TRBD2 (6 bases). CDR1 and CDR2 from the germline V gene are WSHSY and SAAADI. The CDR3 is 17 residues long. The ends were cut back, 3 bases at V and 2 bases at J, with 20 bases in the middle. The DNA for the CDR3 is TGCGCCAGCAGTGACTTGGGGGGAGCACCACTAACCTACGAGCAGTACTTC. This translates into CASSDLGGAPLTYEQYF.

CDR3 bases: TGTGCCAGTAGTATACGGAGGGTTGTTCACTATGGCTACACCTTC. The encoded protein is CASSIRRVVHYGYTF. The chain is built from TRBV19 and TRBJ1-2; D unclear. The V end was cut by 2 bases, the J end by 3 bases, with 13 bases between. The CDR3 covers 15 residues. CDR1 and CDR2 from the germline V gene are LNHDA and SQIVND (reference sequence).

The chain recombines TRBV19 with TRBJ2-2; a weak D match, TRBD1 (6 bases). The CDR3 totals 14 residues. Between the trimmed V and J ends, which lost 7 bases and 3 bases, there was a span of 12 bases. Germline V gene sequence: CDR1 LNHDA, CDR2 SQIVND (reference sequence). The CDR3 DNA is TGTGCCAGTAATGGGGGCCAGGACACCGGGGAGCTGTTTTTT. The encoded protein is CASNGGQDTGELFF.

The chain recombines TRBV2 with TRBJ2-5; 7 nucleotides agree with TRBD1. This CDR3 region has 15 residues. Germline lookup yields CDR1 SNHLY and CDR2 FYNNEI. V trimming: 0 bases; J trimming: 1 base; junction bases outside the gene matches: 2. The CDR3: CASSEAWDSQETQYF. CDR3 nucleotides: TGTGCCAGCAGTGAAGCGTGGGACAGCCAAGAGACCCAGTACTTC.

This chain connects TRBV10-3 to TRBJ1-1; D uncertain. The CDR3 has 12 residues. The germline V gene encodes CDR1 ENHRY and CDR2 SYGVKD. Trimming removed 1 base at V and 5 bases at J, with 5 bases between. CDR3 DNA: TGTGCCATCAGTGAGTATGAGACTGAAGCTTTCTTT. Translated: CAISEYETEAFF.

The chain employs TRBV27 and TRBJ2-3, with 11 bases aligning to TRBD2. The V gene end was trimmed by 5 bases and the J gene end by 2 bases; junction bases not matched to a gene: 6. The CDR3 has 16 residues. Germline V gene data show CDR1 as MNHEY and CDR2 as SMNVEV (reference sequence). The CDR3 spells CASSPRTSGYTDTQYF. The CDR3, as DNA: TGTGCCAGCAGTCCGAGGACTAGCGGGTACACAGATACGCAGTATTTT.

The V call is TRBV28, the J call TRBJ1-4; D not certain. Germline loops: CDR1 MDHEN, CDR2 SYDVKM. The CDR3 has 14 residues. Trimming cost V 5 bases and J 3 bases, with 10 bases left between them. The CDR3 region is CASSKVRANEKLFF. The DNA for the CDR3 is TGTGCCAGCAGTAAAGTAAGGGCTAATGAAAAACTGTTTTTT.

This clone was detected once. CDR3 loop: CASSVTGILIHEQFF. In DNA form, the CDR3 reads TGTGCCAGCAGTGTAACAGGGATCCTTATCCATGAGCAGTTCTTC. The V call is TRBV27, the J call TRBJ2-1, with D possibly matching TRBD1 (6 bases). Trimming cost V 5 bases and J 8 bases, with 19 bases left between them. Germline V gene sequence: CDR1 MNHEY, CDR2 SMNVEV (reference sequence). The CDR3 loop spans 15 amino acids.

This sequence joins TRBV6-1 and TRBJ2-7; D possibly corresponds to TRBD2 (5 bases). The V gene lost 2 bases and the J gene lost 2 bases, with 10 bases spanning the gap. Looked up from germline, CDR1 is MNHNS and CDR2 is SASEGT. The CDR3 totals 14 residues. The DNA for the CDR3 is TGTGCCAGCAGTGAACCCCGGGGAGCCTACGAGCAGTACTTC. Translated: CASSEPRGAYEQYF.

This chain links TRBV30 with TRBJ2-1; the D gene could be TRBD1 or TRBD2 (5 bases each). CDR1 is GTSNPN, CDR2 SVGIG, per germline (reference sequence). The CDR3 is 14 amino acids. V gave up 2 bases and J gave up 4 bases, with 12 bases separating them. CDR3 nucleotides: TGTGCCTGGAGTTTGGGGGAGCTTTACAATGAGCAGTTCTTC. Translated: CAWSLGELYNEQFF.

The chain combines TRBV6-1 with TRBJ1-1, with no clear D. The ends were cut back, 3 bases at V and 3 bases at J, with 11 bases in the middle. This CDR3 is built from 14 residues. CDR1 and CDR2 from the germline V gene are MNHNS and SASEGT. CDR3 sequence reads: CASSDRPLYTEAFF. The CDR3 DNA is TGTGCCAGCAGTGACCGGCCCCTGTACACTGAAGCTTTCTTT.

V usage is TRBV3-1 (or the pseudogene TRBV3-2) and J usage is TRBJ1-1; TRBD1 matches 8 bases. This CDR3 has 15 amino acids. V lost 4 bases and J lost 0; bases outside the gene matches: 4. Germline CDR1 LGHDT, CDR2 YNNKEL (reference sequence). CDR3 loop: CASSRNRGMNTEAFF. CDR3 nucleotides: TGTGCCAGCAGCCGGAACAGGGGGATGAACACTGAAGCTTTCTTT.

This clone has only a few counts. The chain combines TRBV19 with TRBJ1-2; D is unresolved. The CDR3 contains 13 residues. V lost 2 bases, J lost 4 bases, and 8 bases lay in between. Germline values: CDR1 LNHDA, CDR2 SQIVND (reference sequence). The CDR3 nucleotides are TGTGCCAGTAGTATACGGGCCTTCTATGGCTACACCTTC. This codes for CASSIRAFYGYTF.

The rearrangement links TRBV7-9 to TRBJ1-2; 7 nucleotides match TRBD1. Germline CDR1 and CDR2: SEHNR and FQNEAQ (reference sequence). This CDR3 is built from 12 residues. J was trimmed by 8 bases and V by 4 bases; bases with no gene match: 4. The CDR3 spells CASSSQGQGYTF. The CDR3 bases are TGTGCCAGCAGCTCACAGGGGCAAGGCTACACCTTC.